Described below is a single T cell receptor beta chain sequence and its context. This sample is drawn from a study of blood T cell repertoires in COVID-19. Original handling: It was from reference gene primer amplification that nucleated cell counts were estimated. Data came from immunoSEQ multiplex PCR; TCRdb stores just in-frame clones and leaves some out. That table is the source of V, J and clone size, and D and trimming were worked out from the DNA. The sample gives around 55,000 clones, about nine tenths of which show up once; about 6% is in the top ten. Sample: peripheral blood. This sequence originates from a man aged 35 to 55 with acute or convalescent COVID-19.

The CDR3 DNA reads as TGTGCCAGCAGAAGTAGTAGCTCCTACGAGCAGTACTTC. Protein sequence: CASRSSSSYEQYF. The chain couples TRBV3-1 (or the pseudogene TRBV3-2) to TRBJ2-7; no clear D gene. The V end was cut by 6 bases, the J end by 0 bases, with 9 bases between. CDR3 length: 13 amino acids. Per germline, CDR1 LGHDT and CDR2 YNNKEL (reference sequence).